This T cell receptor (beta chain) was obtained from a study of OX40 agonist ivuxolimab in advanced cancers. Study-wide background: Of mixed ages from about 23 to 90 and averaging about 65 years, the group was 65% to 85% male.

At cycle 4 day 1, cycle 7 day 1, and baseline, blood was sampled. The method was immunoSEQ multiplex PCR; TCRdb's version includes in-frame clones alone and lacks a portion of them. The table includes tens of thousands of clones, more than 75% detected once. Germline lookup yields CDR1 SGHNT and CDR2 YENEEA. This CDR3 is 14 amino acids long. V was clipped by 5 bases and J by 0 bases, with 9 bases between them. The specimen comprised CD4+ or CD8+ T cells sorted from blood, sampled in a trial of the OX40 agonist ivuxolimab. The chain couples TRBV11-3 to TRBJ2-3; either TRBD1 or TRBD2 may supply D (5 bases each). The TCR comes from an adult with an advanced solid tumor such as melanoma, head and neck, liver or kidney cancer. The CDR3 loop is CASSRRDSTDTQYF. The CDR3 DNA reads TGTGCCAGCAGCCGCAGGGACAGCACAGATACGCAGTATTTT.